The present T cell receptor beta chain was sequenced within a study of blood T cell repertoires in COVID-19. Overall study context: Acute and convalescent COVID-19 samples came from the United States, Italy and Spain. T cells, B-cell-depleted T cells, or PBMCs supplied cDNA or gDNA.

Per the original methods: From reference gene primer amplification, estimates of nucleated cell counts were derived. The table came from immunoSEQ multiplex PCR; TCRdb's copy has only in-frame clones and leaves some out. V, J and clone size are those of that table, while D and trimming were read from the DNA. The sample consists of over 70,000 clones, roughly 80% of them appearing once. The J segment lost 2 bases and the V segment lost 6 bases, leaving 5 bases of the junction unmatched. CDR1 and CDR2 from the germline V gene are ENHRY and SYGVKD. The CDR3 length is 14 residues. The rearrangement uses TRBV10-3 and TRBJ2-5; 8 positions match TRBD2. This receptor was obtained from a man in his 70s who had recovered from COVID-19. Sequencing input: peripheral blood. CDR3 residues: CAISDTSGQETQYF. DNA of the CDR3: TGTGCCATCAGCGATACTAGCGGACAAGAGACCCAGTACTTC.